Following are 9 T cell receptor beta chains from one sample sequenced in a study of shared clonotypes between healthy human individuals. Generated by immunoSEQ multiplex PCR, the TCRdb table keeps only in-frame clones and is missing some. The sample has 2.3 million or so clones, about 92% seen once. Sequenced material: naive CD4+ T cells from PBMCs. The subset: CD45RA+ positively selected. The receptors were sampled from a man younger than 35 in good health. Some clones in this sample may be carry-over from other donors' samples.

The V gene is TRBV10-3, the J gene TRBJ1-5, with 9 bases aligning to TRBD1. V was pared by 4 bases and J by 7 bases, with 14 bases of the junction left unmatched. In germline, CDR1 is ENHRY, CDR2 SYGVKD. The CDR3 has 17 amino acids. The CDR3 is CAISATAGQGTSQPQHF. The CDR3, as DNA: TGTGCCATCAGTGCGACCGCGGGACAGGGTACTTCCCAGCCCCAGCATTTT.

V gene TRBV7-2 combines with J gene TRBJ2-7; 10 bases align to TRBD2. The CDR3 loop spans 16 amino acids. CDR1 SGHTA and CDR2 FQGNSA come from the germline V gene. V trimming: 4 bases; J trimming: 1 base; junction bases outside the gene matches: 7. In DNA form, the CDR3 reads TGTGCCAGCAGCTCCTCCCCTAGCGGGAGTTCCTACGAGCAGTACTTC. Translation: CASSSSPSGSSYEQYF.

This sequence joins TRBV19 and TRBJ1-5, with D maybe TRBD1 (5 bases). Germline CDR1 LNHDA, CDR2 SQIVND (reference sequence). The V gene lost 7 bases and the J gene lost 4 bases, with 14 bases spanning the gap. The CDR3 runs to 14 residues. CDR3 coding DNA: TGTGCCAGTAATGACCGGGGCTGGAATCAGCCCCAGCATTTT. Protein: CASNDRGWNQPQHF.

The V gene is TRBV7-2, the J gene TRBJ1-1; tentatively, D is TRBD1 (5 bases). The CDR3 runs to 17 residues. Germline CDR1 SGHTA, CDR2 FQGNSA. V was shortened by 4 bases and J by 4 bases, with 22 bases between the two germline ends. CDR3 bases: TGTGCCAGCAGCTCTCTAGGGCTGGCGGGCGGGGGCACTGAAGCTTTCTTT. Translation: CASSSLGLAGGGTEAFF.

This clone was observed once. CDR3: CASSTSMGVGVYGYTF. CDR3 nucleotide sequence: TGTGCCAGTAGTACGTCAATGGGGGTCGGCGTGTATGGCTACACCTTC. The genes are TRBV19 and TRBJ1-2; TRBD1 might be the D (5 bases). The CDR3 totals 16 residues. The germline V and J ends were trimmed by 4 bases and 5 bases, with 20 bases remaining between them. Germline lookup yields CDR1 LNHDA and CDR2 SQIVND (reference sequence).

As regards this clone: Distinct nucleotide sequences in the sample also encode this CDR3. The genes are TRBV5-4 and TRBJ2-3; 14 nucleotides align to TRBD2. Germline lookup yields CDR1 SGHNT and CDR2 YYREEE (reference sequence). Trimming removed 1 base from V and 1 base from J; junction bases left unmatched: 2. This CDR3 contains 17 residues. The CDR3 here is CASSLRLAGGGTDTQYF. The CDR3 region has the DNA TGTGCCAGCAGCTTGAGACTAGCGGGGGGGGGCACAGATACGCAGTATTTT.

This clone came up once. The chain is built from TRBV28 and TRBJ2-7, with no clear D. The V end lost 1 base, the J end lost 2 bases, and 6 bases lay between the germline ends. Germline loops: CDR1 MDHEN, CDR2 SYDVKM. The CDR3 spans 13 residues. As DNA, the CDR3 is TGTGCCAGCAGTTTATCTTCCCCCTACGAGCAGTACTTC. It translates to CASSLSSPYEQYF.

The V and J genes are TRBV11-1 and TRBJ1-3, with D unclear. V was shortened by 3 bases and J by 1 base, with 10 bases between the two germline ends. Per the germline V gene, CDR1 is SGHAT and CDR2 is FQDESV (reference sequence). The CDR3 loop spans 15 amino acids. The CDR3 DNA sequence: TGTGCCAGCAGCTTCGGGGTTCTGTCTGGAAACACCATATATTTT. Encoded protein: CASSFGVLSGNTIYF. Variable domain in full (rest from reference TRBV11-1 and TRBJ1-3): EAEVAQSPRYKITEKSQAVAFWCDPISGHATLYWYRQILGQGPELLVQFQDESVVDDSQLPKDRFSAERLKGVDSTLKIQPAELGDSAMYLCASSFGVLSGNTIYFGEGSWLTVV.

This rearrangement joins TRBV11-2 to TRBJ2-2; D is unresolved. This CDR3 region has 17 residues. Germline CDR1 SGHAT, CDR2 FQNNGV. V dropped 3 bases and J dropped 1 base, with 15 bases sitting between them. The CDR3 spells CASSFWPALRNTGELFF. DNA for the CDR3: TGTGCCAGCAGCTTTTGGCCCGCCCTTAGGAACACCGGGGAGCTGTTTTTT.